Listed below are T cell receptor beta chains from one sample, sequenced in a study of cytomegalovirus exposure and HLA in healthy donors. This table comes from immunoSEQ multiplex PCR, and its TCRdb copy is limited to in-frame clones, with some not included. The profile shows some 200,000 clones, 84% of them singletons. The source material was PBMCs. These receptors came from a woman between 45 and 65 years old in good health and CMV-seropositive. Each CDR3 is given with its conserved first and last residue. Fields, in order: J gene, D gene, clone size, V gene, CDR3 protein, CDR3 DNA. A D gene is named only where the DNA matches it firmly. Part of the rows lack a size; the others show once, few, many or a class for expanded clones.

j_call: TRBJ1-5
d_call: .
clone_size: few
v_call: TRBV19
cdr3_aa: CASRSRDQPQHF
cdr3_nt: TGTGCCAGTAGGTCGCGAGATCAACCCCAGCATTTT

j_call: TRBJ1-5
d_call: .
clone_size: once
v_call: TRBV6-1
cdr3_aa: CATIGVEYSNQPQHF
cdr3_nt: TGTGCCACCATCGGGGTGGAATATAGCAATCAGCCCCAGCATTTT

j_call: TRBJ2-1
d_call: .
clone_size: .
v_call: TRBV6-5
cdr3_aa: CASSFLESEFF
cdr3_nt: TGTGCCAGCAGTTTCCTGGAGAGTGAGTTCTTC

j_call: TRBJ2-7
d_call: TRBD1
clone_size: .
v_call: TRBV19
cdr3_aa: CASRETGGSGGTYEQYF
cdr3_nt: TGTGCCAGTAGGGAGACAGGGGGCAGCGGGGGCACCTACGAGCAGTACTTC

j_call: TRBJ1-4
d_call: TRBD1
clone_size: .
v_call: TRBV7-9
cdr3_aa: CASNRRQGAATNEKLFF
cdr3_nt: TGTGCCAGCAATCGCCGACAGGGGGCTGCGACTAATGAAAAACTGTTTTTT

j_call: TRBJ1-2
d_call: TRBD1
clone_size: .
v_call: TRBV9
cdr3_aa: CASSALTGGDYGYTF
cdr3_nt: TGTGCCAGCAGCGCACTGACAGGGGGCGACTATGGCTACACCTTC

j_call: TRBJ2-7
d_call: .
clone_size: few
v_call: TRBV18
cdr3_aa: CASSPGRGAEYEQYF
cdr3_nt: TGTGCCAGCTCACCCGGTAGGGGCGCCGAGTACGAGCAGTACTTC

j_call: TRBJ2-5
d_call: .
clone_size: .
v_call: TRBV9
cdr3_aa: CASSVGLVGTQYF
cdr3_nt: TGTGCCAGCAGCGTAGGACTAGTAGGGACCCAGTACTTC

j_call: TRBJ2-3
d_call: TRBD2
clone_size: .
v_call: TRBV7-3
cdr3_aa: CASSLNPAGVDTQYF
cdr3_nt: TGTGCCAGCAGCTTAAACCCAGCGGGGGTAGATACGCAGTATTTT

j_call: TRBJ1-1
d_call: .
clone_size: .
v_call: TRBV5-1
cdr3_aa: CASSLALPTDTEAFF
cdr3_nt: TGCGCCAGCAGCTTGGCCCTCCCGACAGACACTGAAGCTTTCTTT

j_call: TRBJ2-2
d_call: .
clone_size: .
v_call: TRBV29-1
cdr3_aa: CSRRGSRTGELFF
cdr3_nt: TGCAGCCGGAGGGGTTCTAGAACCGGGGAGCTGTTTTTT

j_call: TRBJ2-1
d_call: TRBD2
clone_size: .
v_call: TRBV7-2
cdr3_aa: CASRDTSGGLYNEQFF
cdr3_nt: TGTGCCAGCAGGGATACTAGCGGGGGACTCTACAATGAGCAGTTCTTC

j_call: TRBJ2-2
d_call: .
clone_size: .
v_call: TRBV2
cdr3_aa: CASRDTRNTGELFF
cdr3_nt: TGTGCCAGTAGGGACACGCGGAACACCGGGGAGCTGTTTTTT

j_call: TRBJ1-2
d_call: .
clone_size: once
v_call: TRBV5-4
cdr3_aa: CASSLSDAARVYTF
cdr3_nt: TGTGCCAGCAGCTTGTCGGATGCAGCGCGGGTCTACACCTTC

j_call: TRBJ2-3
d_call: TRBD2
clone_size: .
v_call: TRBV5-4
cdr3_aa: CASSSSGLAGGGTDTQYF
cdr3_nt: TGTGCCAGCAGCTCCTCAGGACTAGCGGGGGGAGGTACAGATACGCAGTATTTT

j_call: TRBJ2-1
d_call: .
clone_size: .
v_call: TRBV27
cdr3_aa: CASSPMDIYRQFF
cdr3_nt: TGTGCCAGCAGTCCGATGGACATCTACCGGCAGTTCTTC

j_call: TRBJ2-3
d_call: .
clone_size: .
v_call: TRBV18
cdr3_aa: CASSPLAATDTQYF
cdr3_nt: TGTGCCAGCTCACCCTTAGCGGCCACAGATACGCAGTATTTT

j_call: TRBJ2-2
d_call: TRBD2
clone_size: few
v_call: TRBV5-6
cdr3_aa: CASAARGGSVTGELFF
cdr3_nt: TGTGCCAGCGCCGCACGGGGGGGGTCTGTTACCGGGGAGCTGTTTTTT

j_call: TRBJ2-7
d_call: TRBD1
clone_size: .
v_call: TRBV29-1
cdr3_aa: CSAETSGQAPYEQYF
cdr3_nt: TGCAGCGCCGAAACCTCGGGACAGGCTCCCTACGAGCAGTACTTC

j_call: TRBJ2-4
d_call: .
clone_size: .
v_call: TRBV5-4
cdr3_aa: CASSLELAPIQYF
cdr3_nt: TGTGCCAGCAGCTTGGAGCTAGCCCCCATTCAGTACTTC

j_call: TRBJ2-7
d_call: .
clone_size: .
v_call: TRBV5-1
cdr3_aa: CASSQDRGDTYEQYF
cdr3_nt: TGCGCCAGCAGCCAAGATAGAGGGGACACCTACGAGCAGTACTTC

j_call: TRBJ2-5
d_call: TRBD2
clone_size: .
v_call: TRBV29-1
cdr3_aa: CSVEWLAVETQYF
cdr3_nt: TGCAGCGTTGAATGGCTAGCGGTAGAGACCCAGTACTTC

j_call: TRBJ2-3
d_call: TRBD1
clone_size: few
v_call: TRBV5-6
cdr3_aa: CASSADRGWGGRSTDTQYF
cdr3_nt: TGTGCCAGCAGCGCGGACAGGGGATGGGGGGGGCGGTCGACAGATACGCAGTATTTT

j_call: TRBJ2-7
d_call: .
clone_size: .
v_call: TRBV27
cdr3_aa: CASSFEGRSSYEQYF
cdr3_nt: TGTGCCAGCAGTTTCGAGGGCAGGAGCTCCTACGAGCAGTACTTC

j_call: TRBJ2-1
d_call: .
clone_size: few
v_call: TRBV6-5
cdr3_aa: CASSLDSYNEQFF
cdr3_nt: TGTGCCAGCAGCCTCGACAGCTACAATGAGCAGTTCTTC

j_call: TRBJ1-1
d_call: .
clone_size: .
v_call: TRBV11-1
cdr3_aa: CASSFPDHRTTEAFF
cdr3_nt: TGTGCCAGCAGCTTCCCGGACCACAGGACCACTGAAGCTTTCTTT

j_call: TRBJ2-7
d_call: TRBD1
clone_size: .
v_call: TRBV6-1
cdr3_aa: CASRPGQGAYEQYF
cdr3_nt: TGTGCCAGCAGACCCGGACAGGGGGCCTACGAGCAGTACTTC

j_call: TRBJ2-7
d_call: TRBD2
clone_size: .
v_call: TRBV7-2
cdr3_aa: CASSLARTSGRAYEQYF
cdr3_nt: TGTGCCAGCAGCTTAGCTCGGACTAGCGGGAGAGCCTACGAGCAGTACTTC

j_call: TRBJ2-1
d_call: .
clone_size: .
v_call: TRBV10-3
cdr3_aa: CAISESDVAGDEQFF
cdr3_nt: TGTGCCATCAGTGAGTCGGACGTGGCGGGCGATGAGCAGTTCTTC

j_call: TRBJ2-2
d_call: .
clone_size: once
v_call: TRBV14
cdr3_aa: CASSQLSGLTGELFF
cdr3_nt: TGTGCCAGCAGCCAACTTTCAGGGTTGACCGGGGAGCTGTTTTTT

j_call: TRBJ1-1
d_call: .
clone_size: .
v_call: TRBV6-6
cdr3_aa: CASSYSKTGNTEAFF
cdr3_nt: TGTGCCAGCAGTTACTCAAAGACAGGGAACACTGAAGCTTTCTTT

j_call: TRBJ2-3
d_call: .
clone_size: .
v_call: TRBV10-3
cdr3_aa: CAISRREGTDTQYF
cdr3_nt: TGTGCCATCAGTCGGCGGGAAGGCACAGATACGCAGTATTTT

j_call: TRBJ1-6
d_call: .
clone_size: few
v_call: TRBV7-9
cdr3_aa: CASSFGQRNSPLHF
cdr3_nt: TGTGCCAGCAGCTTCGGACAGCGTAATTCACCCCTCCACTTT

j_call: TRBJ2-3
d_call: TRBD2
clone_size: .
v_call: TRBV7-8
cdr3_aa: CASSLIASGGLTDTQYF
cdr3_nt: TGTGCCAGCAGCTTAATCGCTAGCGGGGGCCTCACAGATACGCAGTATTTT

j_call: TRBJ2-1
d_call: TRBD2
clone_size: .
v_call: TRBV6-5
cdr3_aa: CASSYGSGGYEQFF
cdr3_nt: TGTGCCAGCAGTTATGGTAGCGGGGGCTATGAGCAGTTCTTC

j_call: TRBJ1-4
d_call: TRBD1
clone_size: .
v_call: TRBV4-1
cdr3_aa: CASSSTGGTYEKLFF
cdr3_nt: TGCGCCAGCAGCAGTACAGGGGGGACTTATGAAAAACTGTTTTTT

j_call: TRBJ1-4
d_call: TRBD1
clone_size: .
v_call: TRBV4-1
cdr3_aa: CASSQDDPGTGGEKLFF
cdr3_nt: TGCGCCAGCAGCCAAGATGATCCGGGGACAGGGGGTGAAAAACTGTTTTTT

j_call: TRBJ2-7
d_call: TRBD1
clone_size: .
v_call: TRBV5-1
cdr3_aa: CASSLTGTGGNEQYF
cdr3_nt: TGCGCCAGCAGCCTCACCGGGACAGGGGGCAACGAGCAGTACTTC

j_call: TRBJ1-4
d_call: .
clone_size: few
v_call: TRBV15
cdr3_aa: CATSRVGRNEKLFF
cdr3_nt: TGTGCCACCAGCAGAGTGGGGAGGAATGAAAAACTGTTTTTT

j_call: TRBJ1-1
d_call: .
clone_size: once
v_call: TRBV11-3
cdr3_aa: CASSLVTEGNTEAFF
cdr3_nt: TGTGCCAGCAGCTTAGTGACGGAGGGGAACACTGAAGCTTTCTTT

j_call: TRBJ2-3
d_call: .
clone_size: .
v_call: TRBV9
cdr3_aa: CASSVDASLITDTQYF
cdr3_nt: TGTGCCAGCAGCGTAGACGCTAGCCTAATCACAGATACGCAGTATTTT

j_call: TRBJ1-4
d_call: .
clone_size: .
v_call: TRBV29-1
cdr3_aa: CSAVGAEEKLFF
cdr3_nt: TGCAGCGCCGTTGGGGCAGAAGAAAAACTGTTTTTT

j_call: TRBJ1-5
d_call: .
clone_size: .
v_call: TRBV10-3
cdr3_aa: CAISSTGGEPQHF
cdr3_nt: TGTGCCATCAGTTCGACAGGTGGGGAGCCCCAGCATTTT

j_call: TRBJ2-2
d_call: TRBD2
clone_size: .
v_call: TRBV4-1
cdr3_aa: CASSQGGLAGVGTGELFF
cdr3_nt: TGCGCCAGCAGCCAAGGCGGACTAGCGGGGGTAGGGACCGGGGAGCTGTTTTTT

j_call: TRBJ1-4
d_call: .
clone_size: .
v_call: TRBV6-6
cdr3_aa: CASSYGASTNEKLFF
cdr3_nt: TGTGCCAGCAGTTACGGAGCTTCAACTAATGAAAAACTGTTTTTT

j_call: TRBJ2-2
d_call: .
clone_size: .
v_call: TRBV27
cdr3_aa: CASSLFRADLDTGELFF
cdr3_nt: TGTGCCAGCAGTTTATTCAGGGCGGATCTGGACACCGGGGAGCTGTTTTTT

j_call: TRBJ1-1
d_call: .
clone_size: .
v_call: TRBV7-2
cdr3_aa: CASSPRKTGNTEAFF
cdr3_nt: TGTGCCAGCAGCCCCAGAAAGACAGGGAACACTGAAGCTTTCTTT

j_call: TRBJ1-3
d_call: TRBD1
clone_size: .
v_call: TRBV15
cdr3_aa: CATSRKTGDFGNTIYF
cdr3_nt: TGTGCCACCAGTAGGAAGACAGGGGACTTTGGAAACACCATATATTTT

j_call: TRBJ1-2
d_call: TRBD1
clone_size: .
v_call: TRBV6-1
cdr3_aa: CASRGTGDGYTF
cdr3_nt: TGTGCCAGCAGGGGGACAGGGGATGGCTACACCTTC

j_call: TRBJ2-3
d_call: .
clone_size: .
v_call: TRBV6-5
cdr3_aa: CASCRTGNTDTQYF
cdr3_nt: TGTGCCAGCTGTCGGACGGGGAACACAGATACGCAGTATTTT

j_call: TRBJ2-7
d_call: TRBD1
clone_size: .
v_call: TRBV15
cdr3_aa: CATSRGGQEIYEQYF
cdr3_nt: TGTGCCACCAGCAGAGGGGGACAGGAGATCTACGAGCAGTACTTC

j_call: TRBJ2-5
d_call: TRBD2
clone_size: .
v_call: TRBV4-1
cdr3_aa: CASSPQRGRETQYF
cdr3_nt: TGCGCCAGCAGTCCTCAGCGGGGTCGTGAGACCCAGTACTTC

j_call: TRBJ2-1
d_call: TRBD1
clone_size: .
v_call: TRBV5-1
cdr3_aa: CASTPTGQGSNEQFF
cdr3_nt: TGCGCCAGCACCCCAACGGGACAGGGGTCGAATGAGCAGTTCTTC

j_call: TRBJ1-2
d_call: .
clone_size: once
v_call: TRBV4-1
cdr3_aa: CASSQETGRHPVILYGYTF
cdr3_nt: TGCGCCAGCAGCCAAGAGACAGGTCGTCACCCGGTCATTCTTTATGGCTACACCTTC